This T cell receptor beta chain was retrieved from a study of blood T cell repertoires in COVID-19. Across the whole study: Samples came from the United States, Italy and Spain, spanning acute and convalescent COVID-19. T cells, B-cell-depleted T cells, or PBMCs supplied cDNA or gDNA.

J was trimmed by 3 bases and V by 0 bases; bases with no gene match: 1. Germline CDR1 is SGHRS and CDR2 is YFSETQ. The CDR3 is made up of 15 amino acids. Under the authors' procedure: Reference gene primer amplification gave nucleated cell count estimates. TCRdb's table, derived via immunoSEQ multiplex PCR, lists solely in-frame clones and lacks some. D and trimming come from the DNA, and the V and J calls and clone size come from that table. The sample has fewer than 300,000 clones, under 85% seen once. It was during active infection that Seattle patients were enrolled and then longitudinally followed.

The material sequenced was peripheral blood. The chain employs TRBV5-1 and TRBJ1-1; 11 nucleotides line up with TRBD1. This TCR was recovered from a human donor with COVID-19, enrolled during active disease. The donor label of this sample is uncertain. CDR3 bases: TGCGCCAGCAGCTTGGGGACAGGGGGCGACACTGAAGCTTTCTTT. It yields the protein CASSLGTGGDTEAFF.